Shown below are 14 T cell receptor beta chains from a single sample sequenced in a study of blood T cell repertoires in COVID-19. Measured with immunoSEQ multiplex PCR; TCRdb has only the in-frame clones, and not every one. The profile shows around 75,000 clones, around 79% of them singletons. The specimen was peripheral blood. The receptors derive from an elderly woman with active or convalescent COVID-19.

The chain joins TRBV6-2 or TRBV6-3 to TRBJ2-7; D might be TRBD1 (6 bases). Trimming cost V 5 bases and J 5 bases, with 22 bases left between them. Germline V gives CDR1 MNHEY, CDR2 SVGEGT. This CDR3 has 16 amino acids. The CDR3 spells CASSLTTGTSRHEQYF. The CDR3 DNA is TGTGCCAGCAGTCTTACCACCGGGACATCCCGCCACGAGCAGTACTTC.

This clone came up once. This sequence joins TRBV24-1 and TRBJ1-2, with D possibly being TRBD1 (5 bases). Trimming took 7 bases from V and 4 from J, leaving 12 bases between them. CDR1 and CDR2 from the germline V gene are KGHDR and SFDVKD. This CDR3 spans 13 amino acids. The CDR3 DNA follows: TGTGCCACCAGGGGGACTGAATCCTATGGCTACACCTTC. Translated, it gives CATRGTESYGYTF.

The chain combines TRBV5-1 with TRBJ1-1, with 10 positions matching TRBD1. The V gene's germline CDR1 is SGHRS and CDR2 YFSETQ. V lost 4 bases, J lost 3 bases, and 12 bases stayed unmatched. CDR3 length: 17 amino acids. The CDR3 DNA follows: TGCGCCAGCAGCCCGGGGACAGGGGCCGTCCCCCACACTGAAGCTTTCTTT. Protein product: CASSPGTGAVPHTEAFF.

The chain recombines TRBV5-1 with TRBJ2-1; 8 bases line up with TRBD1. V was pared by 5 bases and J by 4 bases, with 5 bases of the junction left unmatched. The CDR3 covers 14 residues. Germline values: CDR1 SGHRS, CDR2 YFSETQ. The CDR3 DNA sequence: TGCGCCAGCAGTCCGGGACAGGTATACAATGAGCAGTTCTTC. Amino acid sequence: CASSPGQVYNEQFF.

The rearrangement joins TRBV12-5 to TRBJ2-7; D not resolved. The CDR3 runs 11 residues. Trimming shortened V by 5 bases and J by 4 bases, and 6 bases separated the two germline ends. The V gene's germline CDR1 is LGHNT and CDR2 FRNRAP. CDR3 protein: CASGLLYEQYF. The CDR3 DNA follows: TGTGCTAGTGGTCTCTTGTACGAGCAGTACTTC.

This clone was seen a handful of times. The chain carries TRBV3-1 (or the pseudogene TRBV3-2) and TRBJ2-3, with a tentative D call TRBD1 (6 bases). This CDR3 spans 15 amino acids. The germline V and J ends were trimmed by 6 bases and 8 bases, with 21 bases remaining between them. Germline CDR1 reads LGHDT; CDR2 reads YNNKEL (reference sequence). CDR3 coding DNA: TGTGCCAGCAGTGGTTCGAACAGGGATCGGGTTACGCAGTATTTT. Amino acid sequence: CASSGSNRDRVTQYF.

This clone was detected only a few times. This chain links TRBV30 with TRBJ2-7; no reliable D call. The CDR3 has 11 amino acids. Germline V gene sequence: CDR1 GTSNPN, CDR2 SVGIG (reference sequence). Trimming removed 0 bases from V and 3 bases from J, with 3 bases in between. CDR3 protein: CAWSVHYEQYF. In nucleotides, the CDR3 is TGTGCCTGGAGTGTACACTACGAGCAGTACTTC.

The rearrangement links TRBV3-1 (or the pseudogene TRBV3-2) to TRBJ2-5, with D possibly matching TRBD1 (6 bases). The V and J ends lost 2 bases and 2 bases respectively, with 12 bases between them. This CDR3 comprises 15 residues. Germline lookup yields CDR1 LGHDT and CDR2 YNNKEL (reference sequence). CDR3 sequence (DNA): TGTGCCAGCAGCCAAACAGGGAACGTACAAGAGACCCAGTACTTC. It specifies CASSQTGNVQETQYF.

The chain couples TRBV25-1 to TRBJ1-2; D call uncertain. Germline V gene lookup returns CDR1 MGHDK and CDR2 SYGVNS. The ends were cut back, 6 bases at V and 1 base at J, with 6 bases in the middle. The CDR3 contains 12 residues. CDR3 sequence reads: CASSQVNYGYTF. The CDR3 nucleotides are TGTGCCAGCAGCCAGGTTAACTATGGCTACACCTTC.

The J gene is TRBJ2-3, the V gene TRBV7-8; D perhaps matches TRBD1 (6 bases). Germline CDR1 and CDR2: SGHVS and FQNEAQ. V was shortened by 1 base and J by 4 bases, with 12 bases between the two germline ends. CDR3 length: 15 amino acids. This chain's CDR3 is CASSLGQGWADTQYF. The CDR3 bases are TGTGCCAGCAGCTTAGGGCAGGGGTGGGCAGATACGCAGTATTTT.

This chain uses TRBV21-1 with TRBJ1-4; no check of the table's D call, TRBD1, against the DNA was made. TRBV21-1 is listed as a pseudogene. CDR3 length: 16 amino acids. CDR3 sequence reads: CASSSQQGLRGEKLFF. The CDR3 DNA is TGTGCCAGCAGCTCCCAACAGGGGCTAAGAGGGGAAAAACTGTTTTTT.

This clone was counted at least ten times. The DNA of the CDR3 is TGTGCCACCAGCAGAGGGGGCCAGGGGAGCGATGAGCAGTTCTTC. It yields the protein CATSRGGQGSDEQFF. The chain couples TRBV15 to TRBJ2-1; the D gene is possibly TRBD1 (6 bases). The V gene lost 1 base and the J gene lost 8 bases, with 15 bases spanning the gap. Germline assignment: CDR1 LNHNV and CDR2 YYDKDF (reference sequence). The CDR3 is 15 residues long.

The chain uses TRBV28 and TRBJ2-7; 8 bases line up with TRBD2. V dropped 7 bases and J dropped 3; count of bases not matched to a gene: 14. The CDR3 consists of 16 residues. Looked up from germline, CDR1 is MDHEN and CDR2 is SYDVKM. The CDR3 nucleotides read TGTGCCAGCACCCCGGCGGGAGGCCGAAAAAGCTACGAGCAGTACTTC. It translates to CASTPAGGRKSYEQYF.

The chain has TRBV3-1 (or the pseudogene TRBV3-2) and TRBJ2-5; the D gene is possibly TRBD2 (5 bases). Looked up from germline, CDR1 is LGHDT and CDR2 is YNNKEL (reference sequence). CDR3 size: 14 residues. The V end lost 5 bases, the J end lost 4 bases, and 14 bases lay between the germline ends. CDR3 sequence: CASSSKDWAETQYF. The CDR3 nucleotides are TGTGCCAGCAGCTCAAAGGACTGGGCAGAGACCCAGTACTTC.